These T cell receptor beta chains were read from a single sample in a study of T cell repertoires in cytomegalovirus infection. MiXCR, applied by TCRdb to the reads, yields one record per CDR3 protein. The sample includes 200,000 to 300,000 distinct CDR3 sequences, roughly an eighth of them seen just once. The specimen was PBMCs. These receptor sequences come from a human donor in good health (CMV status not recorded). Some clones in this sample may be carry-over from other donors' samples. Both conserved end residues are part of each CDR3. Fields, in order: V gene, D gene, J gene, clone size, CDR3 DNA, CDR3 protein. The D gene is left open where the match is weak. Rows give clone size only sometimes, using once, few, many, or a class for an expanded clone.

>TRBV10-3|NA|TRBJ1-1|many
TGTGCCATCAGTGGGGGGGGAGAGACTGAAGCTTTCTTT
CAISGGGETEAFF
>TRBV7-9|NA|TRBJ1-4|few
TGTGCCAGCAGTGGGCTCAACGGAGAAGATTGGGAAAAACTGTTTTTT
CASSGLNGEDWEKLFF
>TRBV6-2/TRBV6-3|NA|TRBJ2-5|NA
TGTGCCAGCAGTTACTCGTCGACGGAGGCGACCCAGTACTTC
CASSYSSTEATQYF
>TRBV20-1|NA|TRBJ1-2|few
TGCAGTGCTAGAGATCGAGGCACCTACTATGGCTACACCTTC
CSARDRGTYYGYTF
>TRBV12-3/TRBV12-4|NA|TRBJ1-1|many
TGTGCCAGCAGTCAGATAGGGGTCGCAGGGAACACTGAAGCTTTCTTT
CASSQIGVAGNTEAFF
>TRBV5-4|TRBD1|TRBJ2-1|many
TGTGCCAGCAGCTACGGGACAGGGGTCAATGAGCAGTTCTTC
CASSYGTGVNEQFF
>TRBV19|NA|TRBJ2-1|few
TGTGCCAGTAGTATGGGCCCGAGCCCCTACAATGAGCAGTTCTTC
CASSMGPSPYNEQFF
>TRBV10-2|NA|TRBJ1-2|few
TGCGCCAGCAGTGAGTCGTCCCAGAGCTATGGCTACACCTTC
CASSESSQSYGYTF
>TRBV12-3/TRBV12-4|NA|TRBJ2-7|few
TGTGCCAGCAGTTCGCTTGTATCCGCCTACGAGCAGTACTTC
CASSSLVSAYEQYF
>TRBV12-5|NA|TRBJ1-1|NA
TGTGCTAGTGGTTTCCCAGGAACTGAAGCTTTCTTT
CASGFPGTEAFF
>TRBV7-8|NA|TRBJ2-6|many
TGTGCCAGCAGCACTCCAGAAGGGGCTGGGGCCAACGTCCTGACTTTC
CASSTPEGAGANVLTF
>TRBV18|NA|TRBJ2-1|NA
TGTGCCAGCTCCGCTGACGACAACTACAATGAGCAGTTCTTC
CASSADDNYNEQFF
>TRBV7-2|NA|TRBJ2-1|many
TGTGCCAGCAGCCGAGGCCCGTCGCGATCCTACTACAATGAGCAGTTCTTC
CASSRGPSRSYYNEQFF
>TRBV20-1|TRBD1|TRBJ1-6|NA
TGCAGTGCTCTACGCGGGACAGCTCCGGATAATTCACCCCTCCACTTT
CSALRGTAPDNSPLHF
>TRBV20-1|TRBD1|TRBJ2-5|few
TGCAGTGCTAGGAGGCAGGGGGTCCAAGAGACCCAGTACTTC
CSARRQGVQETQYF
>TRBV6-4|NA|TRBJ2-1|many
TGTGCCAGCAGTGACACCACAGGGACCATCAATGAGCAGTTCTTC
CASSDTTGTINEQFF
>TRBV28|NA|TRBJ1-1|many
TGTGCCAGCAGTTTGAGAACCCCGGGGGCCCATGAAGCTTTCTTT
CASSLRTPGAHEAFF
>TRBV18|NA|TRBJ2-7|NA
TGTGCCAGCTCAGAGGGGTTTGAGCAGTACTTC
CASSEGFEQYF
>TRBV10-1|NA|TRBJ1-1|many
TGCGCCAGCAGTCGACGGGGGAACACTGAAGCTTTCTTT
CASSRRGNTEAFF
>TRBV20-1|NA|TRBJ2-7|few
TGCAGTGCTAGAGATTGGCGGTCTACCTACGAGCAGTACTTC
CSARDWRSTYEQYF
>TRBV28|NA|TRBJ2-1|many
TGTGCCAGCAGTGGTTCTCGTATTAGGGTTGAGTTCTTC
CASSGSRIRVEFF
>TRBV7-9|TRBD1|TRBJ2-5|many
TGTGCCAGCAGCCCCGGGACAGGGACCTTCCAAGAGACCCAGTACTTC
CASSPGTGTFQETQYF
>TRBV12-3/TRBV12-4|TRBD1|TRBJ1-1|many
TGTGCCAGCAGTACCTGGGACAGGCTGAACACTGAAGCTTTCTTT
CASSTWDRLNTEAFF
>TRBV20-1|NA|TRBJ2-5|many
TGCAGTGCTAGACTAACAGGGTGGAGAGAGACCCAGTACTTC
CSARLTGWRETQYF
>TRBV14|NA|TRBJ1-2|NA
TGTGCCAGCAGCCAAGAGAGCAGTCTTGGCTACACCTTC
CASSQESSLGYTF
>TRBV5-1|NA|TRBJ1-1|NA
TGCGCCAGCAGATCCGGACCGATGAACACTGAAGCTTTCTTT
CASRSGPMNTEAFF
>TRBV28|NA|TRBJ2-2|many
TGTGCCAGCAGTGAACAGGGAGGCGCCGGGGAGCTGTTTTTT
CASSEQGGAGELFF